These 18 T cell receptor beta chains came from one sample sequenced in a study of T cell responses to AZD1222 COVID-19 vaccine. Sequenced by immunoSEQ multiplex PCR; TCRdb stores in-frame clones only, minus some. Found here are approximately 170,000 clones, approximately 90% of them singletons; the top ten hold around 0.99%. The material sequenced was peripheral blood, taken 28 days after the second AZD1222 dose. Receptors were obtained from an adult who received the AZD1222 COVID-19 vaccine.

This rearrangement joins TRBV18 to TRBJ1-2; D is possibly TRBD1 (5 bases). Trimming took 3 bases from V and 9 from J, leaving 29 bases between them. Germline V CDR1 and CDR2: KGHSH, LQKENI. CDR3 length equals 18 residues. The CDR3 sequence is CASSPLQTRGLLAGSYTF. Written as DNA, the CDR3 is TGTGCCAGCTCACCCTTACAAACGAGGGGACTCCTCGCCGGGAGCTACACCTTC. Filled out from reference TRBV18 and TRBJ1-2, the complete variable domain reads NAGVMQNPRHLVRRRGQEARLRCSPMKGHSHVYWYRQLPEEGLKFMVYLQKENIIDESGMPKERFSAEFPKEGPSILRIQQVVRGDSAAYFCASSPLQTRGLLAGSYTFGSGTRLTVV.

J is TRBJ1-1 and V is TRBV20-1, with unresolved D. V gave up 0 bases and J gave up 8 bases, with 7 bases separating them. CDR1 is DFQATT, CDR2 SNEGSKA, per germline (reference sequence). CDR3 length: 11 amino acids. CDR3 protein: CSARERQEAFF. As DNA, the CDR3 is TGCAGTGCTAGAGAAAGGCAGGAAGCTTTCTTT.

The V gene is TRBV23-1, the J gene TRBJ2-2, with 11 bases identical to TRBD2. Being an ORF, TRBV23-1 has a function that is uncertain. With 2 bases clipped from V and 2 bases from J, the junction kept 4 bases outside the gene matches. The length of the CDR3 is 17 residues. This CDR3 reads CASSQKGTSGNTGELFF. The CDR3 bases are TGCGCCAGCAGTCAAAAAGGGACTAGCGGTAACACCGGGGAGCTGTTTTTT.

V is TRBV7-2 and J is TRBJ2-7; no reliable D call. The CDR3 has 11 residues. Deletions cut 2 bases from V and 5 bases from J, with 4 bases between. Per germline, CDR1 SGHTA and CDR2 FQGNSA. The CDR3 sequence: CASSLRNEQYF. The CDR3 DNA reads TGTGCCAGCAGCTTAAGGAACGAGCAGTACTTC.

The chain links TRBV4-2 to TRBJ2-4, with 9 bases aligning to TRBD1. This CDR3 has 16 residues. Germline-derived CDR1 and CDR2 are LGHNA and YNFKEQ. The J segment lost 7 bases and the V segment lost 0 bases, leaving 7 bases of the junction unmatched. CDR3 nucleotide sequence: TGTGCCAGCAGCCAAGATCAAGAAGGGACAGGGAACATTCAGTACTTC. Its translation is CASSQDQEGTGNIQYF.

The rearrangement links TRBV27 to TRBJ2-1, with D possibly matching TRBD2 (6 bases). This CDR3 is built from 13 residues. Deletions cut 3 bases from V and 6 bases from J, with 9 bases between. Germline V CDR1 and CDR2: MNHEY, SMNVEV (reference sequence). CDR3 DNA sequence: TGTGCCAGCAGTTTGACTAGGTTCAATGAGCAGTTCTTC. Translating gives CASSLTRFNEQFF.

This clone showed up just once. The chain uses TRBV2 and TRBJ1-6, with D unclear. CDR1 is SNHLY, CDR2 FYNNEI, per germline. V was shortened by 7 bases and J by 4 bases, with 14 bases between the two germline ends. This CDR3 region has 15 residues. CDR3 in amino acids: CASTAGPGYNSPLHF. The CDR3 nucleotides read TGTGCCAGCACAGCCGGGCCTGGGTATAATTCACCCCTCCACTTT.

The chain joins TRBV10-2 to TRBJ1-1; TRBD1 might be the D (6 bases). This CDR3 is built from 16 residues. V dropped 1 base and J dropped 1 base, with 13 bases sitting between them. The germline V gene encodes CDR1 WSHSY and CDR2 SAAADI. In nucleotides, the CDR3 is TGCGCCAGCAGTGAGTGGGGGGGCGATTCGAACACTGAAGCTTTCTTT. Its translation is CASSEWGGDSNTEAFF.

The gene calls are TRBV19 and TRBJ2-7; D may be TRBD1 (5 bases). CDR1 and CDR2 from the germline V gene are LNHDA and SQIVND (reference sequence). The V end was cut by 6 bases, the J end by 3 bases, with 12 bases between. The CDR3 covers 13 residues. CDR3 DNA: TGTGCCAGTAGCACGGACATTTTCTACGAGCAGTACTTC. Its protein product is CASSTDIFYEQYF.

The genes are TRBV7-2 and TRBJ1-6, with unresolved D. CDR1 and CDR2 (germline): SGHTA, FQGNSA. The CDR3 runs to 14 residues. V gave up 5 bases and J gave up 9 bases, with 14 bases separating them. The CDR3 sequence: CASSRILVGSPLHF. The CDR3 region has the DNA TGTGCCAGCAGCCGTATTCTAGTGGGTTCACCCCTCCACTTT.

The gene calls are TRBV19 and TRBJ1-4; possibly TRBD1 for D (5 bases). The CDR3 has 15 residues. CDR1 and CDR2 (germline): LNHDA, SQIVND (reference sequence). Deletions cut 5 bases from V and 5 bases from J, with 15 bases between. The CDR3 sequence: CASSSVGTKNEKLFF. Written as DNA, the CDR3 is TGTGCCAGTAGTTCTGTCGGGACCAAAAATGAAAAACTGTTTTTT.

This CDR3 reads CASSVETGVGYTF. CDR3 nucleotide sequence: TGTGCCAGCAGCGTTGAGACAGGGGTTGGCTACACCTTC. V gene TRBV7-2 combines with J gene TRBJ1-2, with 8 bases that match TRBD1. CDR1 is SGHTA and CDR2 is FQGNSA in the germline V gene. There are 13 residues in the CDR3. Trimming removed 5 bases from V and 7 bases from J; junction bases left unmatched: 6.

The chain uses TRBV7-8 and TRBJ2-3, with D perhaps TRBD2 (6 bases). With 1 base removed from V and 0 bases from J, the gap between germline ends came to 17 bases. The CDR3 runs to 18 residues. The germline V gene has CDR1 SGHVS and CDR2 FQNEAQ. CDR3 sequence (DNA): TGTGCCAGCAGCTTAGTTGAAGGAGGCGGGGCCAGCACAGATACGCAGTATTTT. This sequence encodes CASSLVEGGGASTDTQYF.

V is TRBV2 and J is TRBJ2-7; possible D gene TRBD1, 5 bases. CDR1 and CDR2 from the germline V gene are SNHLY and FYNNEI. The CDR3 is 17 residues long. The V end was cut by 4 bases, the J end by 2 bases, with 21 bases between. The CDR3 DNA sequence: TGTGCCAGCAGTGGCCGATCCCGACCGGACACGACCTACGAGCAGTACTTC. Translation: CASSGRSRPDTTYEQYF.

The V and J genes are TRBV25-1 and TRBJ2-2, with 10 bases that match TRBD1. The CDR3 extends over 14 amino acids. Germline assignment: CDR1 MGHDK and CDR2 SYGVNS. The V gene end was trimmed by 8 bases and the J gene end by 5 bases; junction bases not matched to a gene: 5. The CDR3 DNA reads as TGTGCCAGCCTCGGACAGGGGGTGACCGGGGAGCTGTTTTTT. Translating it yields CASLGQGVTGELFF.

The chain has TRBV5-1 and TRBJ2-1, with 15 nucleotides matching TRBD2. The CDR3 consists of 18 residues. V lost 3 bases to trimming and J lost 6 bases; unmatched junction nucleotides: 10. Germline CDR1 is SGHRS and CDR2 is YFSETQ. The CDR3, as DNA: TGCGCCAGCAGCTCCAGTCCGGGACTAGCGGGGGGCCGCAATGAGCAGTTCTTC. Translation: CASSSSPGLAGGRNEQFF.

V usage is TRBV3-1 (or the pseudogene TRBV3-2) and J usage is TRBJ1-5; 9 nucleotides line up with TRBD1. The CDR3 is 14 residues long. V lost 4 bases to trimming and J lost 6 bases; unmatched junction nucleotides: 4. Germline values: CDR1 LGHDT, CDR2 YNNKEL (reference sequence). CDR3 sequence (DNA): TGTGCCAGCAGCCCCGTGGACAGGGGTCAGCCCCAGCATTTT. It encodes CASSPVDRGQPQHF.

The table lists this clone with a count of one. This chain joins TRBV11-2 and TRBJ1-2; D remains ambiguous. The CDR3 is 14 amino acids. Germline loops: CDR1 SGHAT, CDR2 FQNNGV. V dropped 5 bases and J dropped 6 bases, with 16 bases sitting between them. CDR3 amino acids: CASSRDRVENGYTF. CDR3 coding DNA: TGTGCCAGCAGCCGTGACCGGGTCGAAAATGGCTACACCTTC.